One T cell receptor beta chain is described in this entry. From germline, CDR1 is MDHEN and CDR2 SYDVKM. V was trimmed by 6 bases and J by 9 bases, leaving 15 bases between them. The length of the CDR3 is 13 residues. The data originate from a study of cytomegalovirus exposure and HLA in healthy donors. A multiplex PCR was run with 60 Vbeta primers and 13 Jbeta primers. Here immunoSEQ multiplex PCR was the method, and the copy in TCRdb shows in-frame clones only, minus some. The sample carries roughly 140,000 clones, approximately 60% recorded once. The TCR was taken from a woman aged 55-70 years in good health and CMV-seropositive. The chain recombines TRBV28 with TRBJ1-5; possibly TRBD1 for D (5 bases). Input material: PBMCs. CDR3 amino acids: CASSPDMYRPQHF. In DNA form, the CDR3 reads TGTGCCAGCAGCCCGGACATGTATAGGCCCCAGCATTTT.